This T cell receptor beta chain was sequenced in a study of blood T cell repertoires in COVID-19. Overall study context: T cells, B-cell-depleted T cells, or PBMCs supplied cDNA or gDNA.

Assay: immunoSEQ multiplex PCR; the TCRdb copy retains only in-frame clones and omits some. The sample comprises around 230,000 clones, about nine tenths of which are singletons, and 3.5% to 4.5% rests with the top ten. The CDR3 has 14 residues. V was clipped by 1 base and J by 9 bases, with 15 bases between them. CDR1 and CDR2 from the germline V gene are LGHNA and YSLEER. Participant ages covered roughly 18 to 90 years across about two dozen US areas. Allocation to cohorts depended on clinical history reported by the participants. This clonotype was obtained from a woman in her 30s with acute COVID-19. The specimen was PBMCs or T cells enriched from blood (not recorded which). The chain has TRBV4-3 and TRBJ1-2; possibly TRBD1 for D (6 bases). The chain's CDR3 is CASSQGGGGLSYTF. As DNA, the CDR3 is TGCGCCAGCAGCCAAGGGGGAGGGGGGTTGAGCTACACCTTC.